Listed below are T cell receptor beta chains from one sample, sequenced in a study of T cell responses to AZD1222 COVID-19 vaccine. Assay used: immunoSEQ multiplex PCR; TCRdb lists only in-frame clones, some missing. The sample consists of about 140,000 clones, over 85% of them appearing once. Sequencing used peripheral blood, obtained on day 0 of AZD1222 vaccination. The receptors were sampled from an adult in good health. Each CDR3 is given with its conserved first and last residue. A D gene is named only where the DNA matches it firmly. Size values are once, few and many counts, or a class for expanded clones, and some rows have none.

abundance | d_gene | j_gene | v_gene | CDR3aa | CDR3nt
. | TRBD2 | TRBJ2-1 | TRBV5-1 | CASSLGGTSGRSNEQFF | TGCGCCAGCAGCTTGGGAGGGACTAGCGGGAGATCAAATGAGCAGTTCTTC
. | . | TRBJ2-3 | TRBV24-1 | CATSERRGLADTQYF | TGTGCCACCAGTGAGCGGAGGGGGCTTGCAGATACGCAGTATTTT
. | TRBD2 | TRBJ2-7 | TRBV19 | CASSIDGLAGAYEQYF | TGTGCCAGTAGTATAGATGGGCTAGCGGGGGCCTACGAGCAGTACTTC
. | . | TRBJ1-2 | TRBV27 | CATWTVKGIYGYTF | TGTGCCACCTGGACAGTCAAGGGAATCTATGGCTACACCTTC
. | . | TRBJ1-4 | TRBV4-3 | CASSQDSAGRVIYEKLFF | TGCGCCAGCAGCCAAGATTCCGCAGGGCGGGTTATTTATGAAAAACTGTTTTTT
once | . | TRBJ2-7 | TRBV29-1 | CSVEYGSGGYEQYF | TGCAGCGTTGAGTATGGCAGTGGGGGTTACGAGCAGTACTTC
. | . | TRBJ1-1 | TRBV5-6 | CASSLGTNTEAFF | TGTGCCAGCAGCTTGGGAACGAACACTGAAGCTTTCTTT
. | TRBD2 | TRBJ2-7 | TRBV10-1 | CASSPGGETVQYF | TGCGCCAGCAGTCCGGGAGGCGAAACTGTGCAGTACTTC
. | TRBD1 | TRBJ2-1 | TRBV19 | CASRRLGQGRENEQFF | TGTGCCAGTCGTCGTTTGGGACAGGGTAGAGAGAATGAGCAGTTCTTC
. | . | TRBJ2-7 | TRBV27 | CASSLRRPNFAYEQYF | TGTGCCAGCAGTTTACGGCGGCCCAACTTTGCCTACGAGCAGTACTTC
. | . | TRBJ2-4 | TRBV24-1 | CATSDYREGKNIQYF | TGTGCCACCAGTGATTACAGGGAGGGGAAGAACATTCAGTACTTC
. | . | TRBJ1-5 | TRBV27 | CASRPRGDQPQHF | TGTGCCAGCAGACCTAGGGGGGATCAGCCCCAGCATTTT
. | . | TRBJ1-5 | TRBV28 | CASSFSGGVNQPQHF | TGTGCCAGCAGTTTCTCCGGGGGCGTTAATCAGCCCCAGCATTTT
few | . | TRBJ1-3 | TRBV2 | CASSLSDGGNTIYF | TGTGCCAGCAGCCTCTCGGACGGGGGAAACACCATATATTTT
. | . | TRBJ2-7 | TRBV6-5 | CASSPDRPLRVQYF | TGTGCCAGCAGCCCCGACAGACCACTACGAGTGCAGTACTTC
. | . | TRBJ1-3 | TRBV3-1/TRBV3-2 | CASSPSKSGNTIYF | TGTGCCAGCAGCCCAAGTAAGTCTGGAAACACCATATATTTT
. | . | TRBJ1-3 | TRBV10-3 | CAISESLQGRNTIYF | TGTGCCATCAGTGAGTCGTTACAGGGCAGAAACACCATATATTTT
. | . | TRBJ1-2 | TRBV27 | CASSFSKGNYGYTF | TGTGCCAGCAGTTTTTCCAAGGGCAACTATGGCTACACCTTC
. | . | TRBJ2-7 | TRBV6-1 | CASSEASGNFYEQYF | TGTGCCAGCAGTGAAGCGTCAGGGAATTTTTACGAGCAGTACTTC
. | TRBD1 | TRBJ2-2 | TRBV5-6 | CASSPDRGNTGELFF | TGTGCCAGCAGCCCGGACAGGGGAAACACCGGGGAGCTGTTTTTT
. | . | TRBJ1-2 | TRBV2 | CASTGRNNYGYTF | TGTGCCAGCACAGGACGGAATAACTATGGCTACACCTTC
. | . | TRBJ1-1 | TRBV5-4 | CASSLNRDTEAFF | TGTGCCAGCAGCTTGAACAGGGACACTGAAGCTTTCTTT
. | . | TRBJ2-7 | TRBV14 | CASSQELGYEQYF | TGTGCCAGCAGCCAAGAATTGGGCTACGAGCAGTACTTC
. | . | TRBJ2-1 | TRBV5-1 | CASSHNTGAYNEQFF | TGCGCCAGCAGCCATAATACAGGAGCCTACAATGAGCAGTTCTTC